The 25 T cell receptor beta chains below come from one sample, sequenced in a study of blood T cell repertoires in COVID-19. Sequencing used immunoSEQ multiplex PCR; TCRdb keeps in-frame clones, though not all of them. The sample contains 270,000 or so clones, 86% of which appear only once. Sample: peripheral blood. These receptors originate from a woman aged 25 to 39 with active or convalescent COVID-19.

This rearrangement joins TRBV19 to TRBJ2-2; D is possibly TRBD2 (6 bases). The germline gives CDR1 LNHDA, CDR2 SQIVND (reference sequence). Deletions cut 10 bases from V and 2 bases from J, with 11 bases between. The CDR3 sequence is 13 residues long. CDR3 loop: CATRGYNTGELFF. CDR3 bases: TGTGCCACCCGGGGGTACAACACCGGGGAGCTGTTTTTT.

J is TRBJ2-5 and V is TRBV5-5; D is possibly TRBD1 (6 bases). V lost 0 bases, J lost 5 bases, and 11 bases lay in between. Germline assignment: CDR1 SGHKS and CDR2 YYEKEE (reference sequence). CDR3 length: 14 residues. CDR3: CASSLGGPGETQYF. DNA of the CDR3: TGTGCCAGCAGCTTGGGGGGGCCAGGGGAGACCCAGTACTTC.

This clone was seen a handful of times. In DNA, the CDR3 is TGTGCCAGCAGCCAAGAATCAGGGGTTGGGGCCAACGTCCTGACTTTC. Amino acids: CASSQESGVGANVLTF. V usage is TRBV3-1 (or the pseudogene TRBV3-2) and J usage is TRBJ2-6, with D possibly matching TRBD1 (6 bases). Per germline, CDR1 LGHDT and CDR2 YNNKEL (reference sequence). The CDR3 loop spans 16 amino acids. Trimming removed 0 bases at V and 3 bases at J, with 9 bases between.

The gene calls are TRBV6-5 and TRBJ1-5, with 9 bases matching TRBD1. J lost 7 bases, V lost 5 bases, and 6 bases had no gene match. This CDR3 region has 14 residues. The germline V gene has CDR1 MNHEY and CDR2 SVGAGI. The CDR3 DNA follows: TGTGCCAGCAGTCCGGGACAGGGCAGGCAGCCCCAGCATTTT. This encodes CASSPGQGRQPQHF.

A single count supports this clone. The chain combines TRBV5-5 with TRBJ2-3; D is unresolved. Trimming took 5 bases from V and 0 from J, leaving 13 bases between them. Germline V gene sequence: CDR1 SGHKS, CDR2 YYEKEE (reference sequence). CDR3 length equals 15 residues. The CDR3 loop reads CASRRSGASTDTQYF. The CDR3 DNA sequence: TGTGCCAGCAGGCGATCTGGTGCTAGCACAGATACGCAGTATTTT.

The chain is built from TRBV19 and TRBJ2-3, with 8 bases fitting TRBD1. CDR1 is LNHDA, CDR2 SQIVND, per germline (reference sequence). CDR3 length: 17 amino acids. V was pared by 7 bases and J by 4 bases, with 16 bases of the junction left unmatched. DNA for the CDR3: TGTGCCAGTACCCCTCGAAGGACAGGACAGGGTGCAGATACGCAGTATTTT. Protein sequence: CASTPRRTGQGADTQYF.

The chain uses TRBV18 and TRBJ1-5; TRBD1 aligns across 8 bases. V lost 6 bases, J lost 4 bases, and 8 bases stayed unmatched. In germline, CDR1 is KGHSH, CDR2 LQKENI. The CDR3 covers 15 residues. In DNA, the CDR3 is TGTGCCAGCTCCCCCGGACAGGGCGGAAATCAGCCCCAGCATTTT. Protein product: CASSPGQGGNQPQHF.

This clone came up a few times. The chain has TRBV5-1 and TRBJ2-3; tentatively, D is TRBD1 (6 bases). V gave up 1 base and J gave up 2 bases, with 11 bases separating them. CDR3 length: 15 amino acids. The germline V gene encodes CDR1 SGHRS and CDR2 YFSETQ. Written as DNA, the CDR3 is TGCGCCAGCAGCTTGAGCCAGGGGAACACAGATACGCAGTATTTT. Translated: CASSLSQGNTDTQYF.

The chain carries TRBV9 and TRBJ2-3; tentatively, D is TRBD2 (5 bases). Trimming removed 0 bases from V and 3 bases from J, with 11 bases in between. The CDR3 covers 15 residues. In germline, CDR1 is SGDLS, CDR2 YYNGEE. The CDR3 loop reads CASSVGDYITDTQYF. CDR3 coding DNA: TGTGCCAGCAGCGTAGGAGACTACATAACAGATACGCAGTATTTT.

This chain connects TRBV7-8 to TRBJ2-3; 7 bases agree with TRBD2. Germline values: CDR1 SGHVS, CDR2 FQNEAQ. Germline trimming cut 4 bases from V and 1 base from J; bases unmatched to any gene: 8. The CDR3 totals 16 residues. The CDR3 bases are TGTGCCAGCAGCTCTCAACGACTAGCCCGCACAGATACGCAGTATTTT. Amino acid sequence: CASSSQRLARTDTQYF.

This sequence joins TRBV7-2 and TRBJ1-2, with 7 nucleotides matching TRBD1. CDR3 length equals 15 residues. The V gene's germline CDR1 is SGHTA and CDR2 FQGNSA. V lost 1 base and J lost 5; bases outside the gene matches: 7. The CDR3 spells CASSLDQGEWYGYTF. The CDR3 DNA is TGTGCCAGCAGCTTAGATCAGGGGGAATGGTATGGCTACACCTTC.

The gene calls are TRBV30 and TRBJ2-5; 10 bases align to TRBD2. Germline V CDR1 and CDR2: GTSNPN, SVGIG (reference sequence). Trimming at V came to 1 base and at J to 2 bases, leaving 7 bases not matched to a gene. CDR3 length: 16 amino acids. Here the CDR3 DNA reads TGTGCCTGGAGTGGTTTAGCGGGGGGTCGACAAGAGACCCAGTACTTC. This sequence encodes CAWSGLAGGRQETQYF.

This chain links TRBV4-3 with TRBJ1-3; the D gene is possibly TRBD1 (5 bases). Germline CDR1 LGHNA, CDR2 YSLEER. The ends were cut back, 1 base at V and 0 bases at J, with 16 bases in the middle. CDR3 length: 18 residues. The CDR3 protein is CASSQGRARVFSGNTIYF. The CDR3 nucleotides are TGCGCCAGCAGCCAAGGGAGGGCCAGGGTGTTCTCTGGAAACACCATATATTTT.

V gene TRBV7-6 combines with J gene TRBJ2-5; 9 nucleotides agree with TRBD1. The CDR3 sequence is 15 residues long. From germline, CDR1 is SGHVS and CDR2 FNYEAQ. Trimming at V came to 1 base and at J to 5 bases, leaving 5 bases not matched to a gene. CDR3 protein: CASSLGQGDGETQYF. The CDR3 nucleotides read TGTGCCAGCAGCTTAGGACAGGGGGATGGGGAGACCCAGTACTTC. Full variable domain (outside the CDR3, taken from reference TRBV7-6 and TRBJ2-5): GAGVSQSPRYKVTKRGQDVALRCDPISGHVSLYWYRQALGQGPEFLTYFNYEAQQDKSGLPNDRFSAERPEGSISTLTIQRTEQRDSAMYRCASSLGQGDGETQYFGPGTRLLVL.

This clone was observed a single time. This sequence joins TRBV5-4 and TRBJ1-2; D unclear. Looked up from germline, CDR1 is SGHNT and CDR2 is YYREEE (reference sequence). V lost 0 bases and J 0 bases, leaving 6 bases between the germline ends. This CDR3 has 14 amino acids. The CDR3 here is CASSLDRSNYGYTF. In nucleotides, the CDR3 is TGTGCCAGCAGCTTGGACAGATCTAACTATGGCTACACCTTC.

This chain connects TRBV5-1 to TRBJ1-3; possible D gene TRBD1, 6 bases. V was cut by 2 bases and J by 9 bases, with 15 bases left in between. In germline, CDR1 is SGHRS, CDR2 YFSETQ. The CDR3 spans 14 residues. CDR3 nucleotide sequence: TGCGCCAGCAGCTTAGGACAGACCCAAGGCACCATATATTTT. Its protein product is CASSLGQTQGTIYF.

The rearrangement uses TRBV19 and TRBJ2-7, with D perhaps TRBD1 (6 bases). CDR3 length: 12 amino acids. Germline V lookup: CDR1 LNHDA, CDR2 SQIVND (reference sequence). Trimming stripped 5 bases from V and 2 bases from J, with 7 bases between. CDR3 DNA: TGTGCCAGTAGTTCAGGGGCCTACGAGCAGTACTTC. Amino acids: CASSSGAYEQYF.

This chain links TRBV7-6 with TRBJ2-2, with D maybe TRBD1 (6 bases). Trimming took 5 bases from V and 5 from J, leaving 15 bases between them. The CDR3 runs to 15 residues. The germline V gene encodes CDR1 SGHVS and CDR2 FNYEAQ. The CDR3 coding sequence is TGTGCCAGCAGCCTGGGGGCTCCCATTACCGGGGAGCTGTTTTTT. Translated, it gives CASSLGAPITGELFF.

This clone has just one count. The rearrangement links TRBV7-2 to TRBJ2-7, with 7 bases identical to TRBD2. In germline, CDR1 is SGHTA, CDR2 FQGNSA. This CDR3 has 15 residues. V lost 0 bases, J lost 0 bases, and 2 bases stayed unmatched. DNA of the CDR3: TGTGCCAGCAGCTTAGCTGGGGGGGACTCCTACGAGCAGTACTTC. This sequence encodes CASSLAGGDSYEQYF. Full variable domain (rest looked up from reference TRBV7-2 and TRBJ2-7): GAGVSQSPSNKVTEKGKDVELRCDPISGHTALYWYRQSLGQGLEFLIYFQGNSAPDKSGLPSDRFSAERTGGSVSTLTIQRTQQEDSAVYLCASSLAGGDSYEQYFGPGTRLTVT.

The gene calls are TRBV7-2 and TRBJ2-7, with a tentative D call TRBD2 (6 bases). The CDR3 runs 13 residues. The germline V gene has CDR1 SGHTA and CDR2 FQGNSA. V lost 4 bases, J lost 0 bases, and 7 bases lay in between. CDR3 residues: CASSSGSSYEQYF. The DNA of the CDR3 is TGTGCCAGCAGCTCCGGGAGCTCCTACGAGCAGTACTTC.

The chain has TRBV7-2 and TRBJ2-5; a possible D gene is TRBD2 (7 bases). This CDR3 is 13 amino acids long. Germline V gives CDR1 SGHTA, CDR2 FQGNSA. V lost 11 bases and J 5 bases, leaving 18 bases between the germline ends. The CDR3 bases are TGTGCCGCGTCGGGGGGCGCATATGAGACCCAGTACTTC. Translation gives CAASGGAYETQYF.

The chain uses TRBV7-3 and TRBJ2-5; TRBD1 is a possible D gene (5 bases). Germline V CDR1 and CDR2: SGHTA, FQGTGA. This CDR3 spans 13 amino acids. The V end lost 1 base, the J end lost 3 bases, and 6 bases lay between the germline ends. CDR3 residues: CASSLIREETQYF. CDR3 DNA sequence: TGTGCCAGCAGCTTAATCAGGGAAGAGACCCAGTACTTC.

CDR3 residues: CASSLTGIGGVLGSPLHF. The CDR3 nucleotides read TGTGCCAGCAGTTTAACCGGGATAGGCGGGGTCTTAGGGTCACCCCTCCACTTT. The rearrangement joins TRBV27 to TRBJ1-6; D is uncertain. Germline assignment: CDR1 MNHEY and CDR2 SMNVEV (reference sequence). V was shortened by 2 bases and J by 10 bases, with 24 bases between the two germline ends. CDR3 length: 18 amino acids.

CDR3: CASTDRVGTDTQYF. CDR3 bases: TGTGCCAGCACCGACAGGGTCGGCACAGATACGCAGTATTTT. The chain has TRBV28 and TRBJ2-3, with TRBD1 matching 7 bases. From germline, CDR1 is MDHEN and CDR2 SYDVKM. V was pared by 7 bases and J by 1 base, with 5 bases of the junction left unmatched. The CDR3 extends over 14 amino acids.

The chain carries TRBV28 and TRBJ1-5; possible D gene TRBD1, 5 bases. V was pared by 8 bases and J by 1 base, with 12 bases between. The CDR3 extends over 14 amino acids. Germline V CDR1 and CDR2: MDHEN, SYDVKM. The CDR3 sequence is CASWLQGSNQPQHF. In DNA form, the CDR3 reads TGTGCCAGCTGGCTTCAGGGCAGCAATCAGCCCCAGCATTTT.